The 32 T cell receptor beta chains listed next were all sequenced from one sample in a study of cytomegalovirus exposure and HLA in healthy donors. Using immunoSEQ multiplex PCR, the repertoire was profiled, and TCRdb retains in-frame clones only, with some absent. This table has some 98,000 clones, around 85% appearing once. Sequenced: PBMCs. The source is a woman in her 30s in good health and CMV-seronegative.

The genes are TRBV6-4 and TRBJ1-5; D perhaps matches TRBD1 (5 bases). The CDR3 has 13 amino acids. The V end lost 2 bases, the J end lost 7 bases, and 9 bases lay between the germline ends. Germline V lookup: CDR1 MRHNA, CDR2 SNTAGT. The CDR3 sequence is CASSDQRGQPQHF. In DNA form, the CDR3 reads TGTGCCAGCAGTGACCAACGGGGGCAGCCCCAGCATTTT.

This chain joins TRBV5-4 and TRBJ1-1; D gene uncertain. Trimming stripped 3 bases from V and 4 bases from J, with 13 bases between. This CDR3 region has 14 residues. Per the germline V gene, CDR1 is SGHNT and CDR2 is YYREEE (reference sequence). CDR3 DNA: TGTGCCAGCAGCTCGAGGGTGGGTATCACTGAAGCTTTCTTT. Its protein is CASSSRVGITEAFF.

V gene TRBV5-6 combines with J gene TRBJ2-5; 10 bases are a match to TRBD2. From germline, CDR1 is SGHDT and CDR2 YYEEEE. Losses at the gene ends were 6 bases for V and 3 bases for J; bases not matched to a gene: 8. This CDR3 spans 15 amino acids. CDR3 sequence (DNA): TGTGCCAGCATATTCTCTACTAGCGGGGAAGAGACCCAGTACTTC. Encoded protein: CASIFSTSGEETQYF.

This chain links TRBV27 with TRBJ2-3, with 10 bases identical to TRBD1. The CDR3 totals 19 residues. Losses at the gene ends were 6 bases for V and 0 bases for J; bases not matched to a gene: 15. The V gene's germline CDR1 is MNHEY and CDR2 SMNVEV (reference sequence). The CDR3 nucleotides read TGTGCCAGCAGCTTAGTCTTAACGCGACAGGGGGCTAGCACAGATACGCAGTATTTT. Amino acid sequence: CASSLVLTRQGASTDTQYF.

The J gene is TRBJ1-1, the V gene TRBV19; a weak D match, TRBD1 (5 bases). The germline V gene encodes CDR1 LNHDA and CDR2 SQIVND (reference sequence). Between the trimmed V and J ends, which lost 8 bases and 1 base, there was a span of 17 bases. The CDR3 totals 15 residues. In DNA form, the CDR3 reads TGTGCCAGTGGGCGGGGCAGGCCTACGAACACTGAAGCTTTCTTT. It translates to CASGRGRPTNTEAFF.

CDR3 bases: TGCGCCAGCAGCCCGGACTTCCATAGCAATCAGCCCCAGCATTTT. Its translation is CASSPDFHSNQPQHF. V usage is TRBV5-1 and J usage is TRBJ1-5; no firm D call. The CDR3 has 15 amino acids. The V gene lost 4 bases and the J gene lost 0 bases, with 11 bases spanning the gap. In germline, CDR1 is SGHRS, CDR2 YFSETQ.

J is TRBJ1-5 and V is TRBV29-1, with D perhaps TRBD1 (5 bases). Trimming left V 7 bases short and J 0 bases short, with 16 bases between. CDR3 length: 15 residues. Per the germline V gene, CDR1 is SQVTM and CDR2 is ANQGSEA. CDR3 sequence: CSASGHKDSNQPQHF. The DNA for the CDR3 is TGCAGCGCCTCAGGACACAAGGATAGCAATCAGCCCCAGCATTTT.

This sequence joins TRBV4-1 and TRBJ1-4, with D tentatively TRBD1 (5 bases). The CDR3 runs to 15 residues. Per germline, CDR1 MGHRA and CDR2 YSYEKL. With 4 bases removed from V and 8 bases from J, the gap between germline ends came to 17 bases. Here the CDR3 DNA reads TGCGCCAGCAGCCCTGCTGGGCAGGGAAGGGAAAAACTGTTTTTT. Its protein is CASSPAGQGREKLFF.

The chain has TRBV28 and TRBJ2-2; 8 bases map to TRBD1. Germline V gene data show CDR1 as MDHEN and CDR2 as SYDVKM. The J segment lost 3 bases and the V segment lost 6 bases, leaving 9 bases of the junction unmatched. CDR3 size: 16 residues. The CDR3 nucleotides are TGTGCCAGCAGCCTACACAGGGGGTCGGACACCGGGGAGCTGTTTTTT. Translating it yields CASSLHRGSDTGELFF.

The rearrangement uses TRBV11-1 and TRBJ2-2, with D possibly matching TRBD1 (6 bases). The CDR3 spans 17 residues. The ends were cut back, 5 bases at V and 0 bases at J, with 16 bases in the middle. Germline lookup yields CDR1 SGHAT and CDR2 FQDESV (reference sequence). The CDR3 loop reads CASSRFLGGANTGELFF. As DNA, the CDR3 is TGTGCCAGCAGCCGATTCCTTGGGGGCGCGAACACCGGGGAGCTGTTTTTT.

The gene calls are TRBV7-9 and TRBJ2-4; 7 bases match TRBD1. Germline-derived CDR1 and CDR2 are SEHNR and FQNEAQ (reference sequence). The CDR3 is 17 amino acids. J lost 0 bases, V lost 5 bases, and 10 bases had no gene match. The CDR3 is CASSREGGSLAKNIQYF. DNA for the CDR3: TGTGCCAGCAGCAGGGAAGGGGGCAGCTTAGCCAAAAACATTCAGTACTTC.

The chain couples TRBV29-1 to TRBJ2-3, with TRBD2 matching 10 bases. Germline lookup yields CDR1 SQVTM and CDR2 ANQGSEA. V trimming: 7 bases; J trimming: 3 bases; junction bases outside the gene matches: 7. The CDR3 length is 14 residues. The CDR3 loop reads CSDLSGRTTDTQYF. In nucleotides, the CDR3 is TGCAGCGACCTTAGCGGGAGGACGACAGATACGCAGTATTTT.

The chain links TRBV27 to TRBJ1-5, with unresolved D. Germline CDR1 MNHEY, CDR2 SMNVEV (reference sequence). The CDR3 is made up of 15 amino acids. The V and J ends lost 8 bases and 0 bases respectively, with 14 bases between them. CDR3 in amino acids: CASHPGFSSNQPQHF. DNA for the CDR3: TGTGCCAGCCACCCGGGGTTCTCTAGCAATCAGCCCCAGCATTTT.

The rearrangement joins TRBV4-1 to TRBJ2-1; 7 nucleotides align to TRBD2. The germline V gene has CDR1 MGHRA and CDR2 YSYEKL. After removal of 1 base from V and 4 bases from J, the junction contained 4 bases not matched to a gene. This CDR3 contains 15 residues. The CDR3 protein is CASSQGPGGYNEQFF. The CDR3 DNA is TGCGCCAGCAGCCAAGGACCCGGGGGGTACAATGAGCAGTTCTTC.

This sequence joins TRBV28 and TRBJ1-1, with a weak D call TRBD1 (6 bases). Germline CDR1 MDHEN, CDR2 SYDVKM. V dropped 3 bases and J dropped 11 bases, with 13 bases sitting between them. The CDR3 has 12 residues. The CDR3 protein is CASSLAGAGAFF. The CDR3 nucleotides read TGTGCCAGCAGTTTGGCAGGGGCTGGGGCTTTCTTT.

The gene calls are TRBV25-1 and TRBJ2-2; D uncertain. Trimming pared 5 bases from V and 9 bases from J, leaving 10 bases between. The CDR3 totals 12 residues. Looked up from germline, CDR1 is MGHDK and CDR2 is SYGVNS. CDR3 bases: TGTGCCAGCAGTTCCAAAAGCCGGGAGCTGTTTTTT. As protein: CASSSKSRELFF.

This chain connects TRBV9 to TRBJ2-1; 14 nucleotides line up with TRBD2. The CDR3 has 19 residues. V lost 4 bases and J lost 0; bases outside the gene matches: 9. Germline assignment: CDR1 SGDLS and CDR2 YYNGEE. The CDR3 loop is CASSLGLAGELSSYNEQFF. DNA for the CDR3: TGTGCCAGCAGCTTGGGACTAGCGGGAGAACTGAGCTCCTACAATGAGCAGTTCTTC.

The genes are TRBV10-3 and TRBJ1-2; the match to TRBD1 covers 9 bases. The germline gives CDR1 ENHRY, CDR2 SYGVKD. Losses at the gene ends were 4 bases for V and 3 bases for J; bases not matched to a gene: 9. This CDR3 contains 16 residues. The DNA for the CDR3 is TGTGCCATCAGTGGGCTTACAGGGGGCGCCTACTATGGCTACACCTTC. This gives the protein CAISGLTGGAYYGYTF.

The chain is built from TRBV7-9 and TRBJ1-2; D is uncertain. This CDR3 comprises 13 residues. V was shortened by 4 bases and J by 2 bases, with 8 bases between the two germline ends. Per germline, CDR1 SEHNR and CDR2 FQNEAQ (reference sequence). The DNA for the CDR3 is TGTGCCAGCAGCTCCACTGAAAACTATGGCTACACCTTC. It encodes CASSSTENYGYTF.

The rearrangement joins TRBV6-6 to TRBJ2-2; TRBD2 matches at 12 bases. Trimming took 5 bases from V and 5 from J; bases not matched to a gene: 6. Per the germline V gene, CDR1 is MNHNY and CDR2 is SVGAGI (reference sequence). This CDR3 comprises 16 residues. The CDR3 DNA sequence: TGTGCCAGCAGTCCTCTAGCGGGGGGGTATACCGGGGAGCTGTTTTTT. Its translation: CASSPLAGGYTGELFF.

The chain is built from TRBV27 and TRBJ1-2; tentatively, D is TRBD1 (5 bases). V was pared by 9 bases and J by 3 bases, with 14 bases between. The CDR3 loop spans 13 amino acids. The germline V gene has CDR1 MNHEY and CDR2 SMNVEV (reference sequence). In nucleotides, the CDR3 is TGTGCCAGTGGACACCCTTCCCACTATGGCTACACCTTC. This gives the protein CASGHPSHYGYTF.

This clone has a single count. The chain couples TRBV5-6 to TRBJ2-7; D might be TRBD2 (5 bases). V shed 2 bases and J shed 5 bases, with 14 bases lying between them. From germline, CDR1 is SGHDT and CDR2 YYEEEE. This CDR3 region has 14 residues. CDR3 in DNA: TGTGCCAGCAGCTTCGGAGGCCCACGGGACGAGCAGTACTTC. Its translation is CASSFGGPRDEQYF.

The chain recombines TRBV27 with TRBJ2-5, with a possible D match to TRBD1 (5 bases). Trimming cost V 7 bases and J 3 bases, with 12 bases left between them. Germline V gene sequence: CDR1 MNHEY, CDR2 SMNVEV (reference sequence). The CDR3 has 13 residues. The CDR3 nucleotides read TGTGCCAGCAAACTCCTACAGGAAGAGACCCAGTACTTC. It encodes CASKLLQEETQYF.

This clone has only one observation. V and J are TRBV29-1 and TRBJ2-5, with D hard to call. This CDR3 spans 12 amino acids. Trimming took 4 bases from V and 5 from J, leaving 11 bases between them. Germline values: CDR1 SQVTM, CDR2 ANQGSEA. The CDR3: CSVGSIGETQYF. CDR3 DNA sequence: TGCAGCGTTGGGTCGATCGGGGAGACCCAGTACTTC.

This clone was seen only once. This chain connects TRBV2 to TRBJ2-3, with D possibly TRBD2 on 6 matching bases. The CDR3 covers 15 residues. CDR1 is SNHLY, CDR2 FYNNEI, per germline. The V end lost 8 bases, the J end lost 2 bases, and 17 bases lay between the germline ends. In nucleotides, the CDR3 is TGTGCCAGCGGGGTGGGGACTTCCGCCACAGATACGCAGTATTTT. The encoded protein is CASGVGTSATDTQYF.

CDR3 DNA sequence: TGTGCCAGTAGTATAAGCCGACAGAACTATGGCTACACCTTC. Amino acid sequence: CASSISRQNYGYTF. V and J are TRBV19 and TRBJ1-2; maybe TRBD1 (5 bases). The CDR3 spans 14 residues. The V gene lost 2 bases and the J gene lost 2 bases, with 9 bases spanning the gap. Germline V gene sequence: CDR1 LNHDA, CDR2 SQIVND (reference sequence).

This clone appeared a few times. The gene calls are TRBV15 and TRBJ2-7; 10 bases agree with TRBD1. Germline V gene sequence: CDR1 LNHNV, CDR2 YYDKDF (reference sequence). V shed 4 bases and J 5 bases; nucleotides not matched to a gene: 8. The CDR3 sequence is 15 residues long. In nucleotides, the CDR3 is TGTGCCACCAGCATAACCGGGACAGGGGAGGACGAGCAGTACTTC. As protein: CATSITGTGEDEQYF.

The chain joins TRBV7-2 to TRBJ2-2, with 12 bases aligning to TRBD2. J lost 3 bases, V lost 5 bases, and 10 bases had no gene match. Looked up from germline, CDR1 is SGHTA and CDR2 is FQGNSA. This CDR3 has 18 residues. The CDR3 DNA reads TGTGCCAGCAGCCCATTGACAGGACTAGCGGGATACACCGGGGAGCTGTTTTTT. Protein sequence: CASSPLTGLAGYTGELFF.

This rearrangement joins TRBV29-1 to TRBJ2-6; TRBD1 matches at 8 bases. V lost 6 bases to trimming and J lost 4 bases; unmatched junction nucleotides: 8. From germline, CDR1 is SQVTM and CDR2 ANQGSEA. The CDR3 sequence is 15 residues long. CDR3 nucleotides: TGCAGCGTCCGGGGACAGGCGGGCGGGGCCAACGTCCTGACTTTC. Its translation is CSVRGQAGGANVLTF. Supplemented by reference TRBV29-1 and TRBJ2-6, the full variable domain reads SAVISQKPSRDICQRGTSLTIQCQVDSQVTMMFWYRQQPGQSLTLIATANQGSEATYESGFVIDKFPISRPNLTFSTLTVSNMSPEDSSIYLCSVRGQAGGANVLTFGAGSRLTVL.

The chain is built from TRBV5-1 and TRBJ2-5; D is unresolved. CDR3 length: 14 residues. V lost 4 bases and J 1 base, leaving 11 bases between the germline ends. In germline, CDR1 is SGHRS, CDR2 YFSETQ. In nucleotides, the CDR3 is TGCGCCAGCAGCGCCCAGGCCAGCCAAGAGACCCAGTACTTC. Translated: CASSAQASQETQYF.

This rearrangement joins TRBV6-5 to TRBJ2-2, with no clear D. V lost 2 bases and J lost 2, with 12 bases in between. Germline V gene data show CDR1 as MNHEY and CDR2 as SVGAGI. This CDR3 comprises 16 residues. The CDR3: CASSYRLTRNTGELFF. In DNA form, the CDR3 reads TGTGCCAGCAGTTACCGCCTGACAAGAAACACCGGGGAGCTGTTTTTT.

This chain links TRBV19 with TRBJ1-2, with D uncertain. In germline, CDR1 is LNHDA, CDR2 SQIVND (reference sequence). CDR3 length equals 13 residues. V lost 7 bases and J lost 2, with 11 bases in between. CDR3 region: CASTYPGNYGYTF. CDR3 DNA sequence: TGTGCCAGTACTTACCCCGGGAACTATGGCTACACCTTC.